This TCR beta chain stems from a study of T cells in Graves' hyperthyroidism and ophthalmopathy. It was approximately 9.7 ml of fresh peripheral blood that supplied the PBMCs. The CDR3 regions of TCR beta were amplified from RNA transcripts. When the TCR CDR3 underwent first-round RT-PCR, the HTBI primer set was used. TCRdb reanalysed the multiplex PCR reads using MiXCR and keeps one entry per CDR3 protein. This sample carries some 800,000 distinct CDR3 sequences, 38% of them seen once, and the ten largest clones take around 10%. Per germline, CDR1 MNHEY and CDR2 SVGAGI. This CDR3 has 16 amino acids. V lost 1 base and J 2 bases, leaving 9 bases between the germline ends.

The receptor was isolated from a man aged 18-30 years with Graves' hyperthyroidism. The rearrangement uses TRBV6-5 and TRBJ2-6; D perhaps matches TRBD1 (6 bases). Sequences were obtained from blood. CDR3 nucleotides: TGTGCCAGCAGTTACTGGACAGACCCTGGGGCCAACGTCCTGACTTTC. As protein: CASSYWTDPGANVLTF.